Listed below are T cell receptor beta chains from one sample, sequenced in a study of blood T cell repertoires in COVID-19. TCRdb's table, derived via immunoSEQ multiplex PCR, lists solely in-frame clones and lacks some. There are around 200,000 clones in the sample; more than 70% occur only once, and 1.5% to 2% lies in the top ten. Sequencing input: peripheral blood. These receptors all come from a man aged 18 to 29 with active or convalescent COVID-19. Both conserved end residues are part of each CDR3. D genes are given only for firm matches. Size is stated for part of the rows, as once, few or many counts, or as a class when the clone is expanded.

J	D	size	V	DNA	CDR3
TRBJ2-7	.	.	TRBV6-2/TRBV6-3	TGTGCCAGCAGATACCCATTGGAGACCGGAAACTACGAGCAGTACTTC	CASRYPLETGNYEQYF
TRBJ1-1	.	.	TRBV5-1	TGCGCCAGCAGCTTGGGAGGGCGCGACACTGAAGCTTTCTTT	CASSLGGRDTEAFF
TRBJ1-2	.	.	TRBV7-9	TGTGCCAGCAGCCCTACCTCGGGGGGGGGCGCGTCTGGCTACACCTTC	CASSPTSGGGASGYTF
TRBJ2-5	.	.	TRBV6-6	TGTGCCAGCAGCTTCTACGGGGGGCCGGAGAGAGAGACCCAGTACTTC	CASSFYGGPERETQYF
TRBJ2-2	TRBD1	once	TRBV5-1	TGCGCCAGCAGCTTGGACAGGGGGTACACCGGGGAGCTGTTTTTT	CASSLDRGYTGELFF
TRBJ1-1	.	few	TRBV6-5	TGTGCCAGCAGGTCCCAGGGTAAGAACACTGAAGCTTTCTTT	CASRSQGKNTEAFF
TRBJ1-6	.	.	TRBV5-5	TGTGCCAGCAGCCCTTACTCTTATTCACCCCTCCACTTT	CASSPYSYSPLHF
TRBJ2-5	TRBD2	.	TRBV3-1/TRBV3-2	TGTGCCAGCTACGATCTAGCGGGCAACCAAGAGACCCAGTACTTC	CASYDLAGNQETQYF
TRBJ1-5	.	.	TRBV6-5	TGTGCCAGCAGCCGGGAACAGGGTCGTCAGCCCCAGCATTTT	CASSREQGRQPQHF
TRBJ1-2	.	few	TRBV4-2	TGTGCCAGCAGCCAAGATACAGGGAATCGCTACACCTTC	CASSQDTGNRYTF
TRBJ2-5	TRBD2	.	TRBV7-3	TGTGCCAGCAGCTGCGACGGGACTAGCGGGAGACGTGCGGAGACCCAGTACTTC	CASSCDGTSGRRAETQYF
TRBJ2-7	TRBD2	.	TRBV7-3	TGTGCCAGCAGCTCGAGACCGGGACTAGCGGGAGGGCTCCACGAGCAGTACTTC	CASSSRPGLAGGLHEQYF
TRBJ2-3	.	.	TRBV6-5	TGTGCCAGCATGAGGTCCCGCACAGATACGCAGTATTTT	CASMRSRTDTQYF
TRBJ1-2	.	once	TRBV4-2	TGTGCCAGCAGCCAAGGGGGGGGCTCTGGGGGCTACACCTTC	CASSQGGGSGGYTF
TRBJ2-5	TRBD1	once	TRBV2	TGTGCCAGCAAGGATAACCGGGACAGTCAAGAGACCCAGTACTTC	CASKDNRDSQETQYF
TRBJ2-2	.	few	TRBV7-2	TGTGCCAGCAGCTCGAAATCGCCGTACTACACCGGGGAGCTGTTTTTT	CASSSKSPYYTGELFF
TRBJ2-2	.	few	TRBV11-2	TGTGCCAGCAACAATATCAACACCGGGGAGCTGTTTTTT	CASNNINTGELFF
TRBJ1-2	.	.	TRBV30	TGTGCCTGGAGTCCAACCCAGGGAAACTATGGCTACACCTTC	CAWSPTQGNYGYTF
TRBJ1-2	.	.	TRBV15	TGTGCCACCAGCAGAGGTGGCGGCTATGGCTACACCTTC	CATSRGGGYGYTF
TRBJ2-3	TRBD2	.	TRBV4-3	TGCGCCAGCAGCCAAGACACTAGCGCAGATACGCAGTATTTT	CASSQDTSADTQYF
TRBJ2-3	TRBD2	.	TRBV4-1	TGCGCCAGCAGCCAGCGAGAGCGGGGGGGCACAGATACGCAGTATTTT	CASSQRERGGTDTQYF
TRBJ2-7	TRBD2	.	TRBV4-3	TGCGCCAGCAGCTTGGAGCGGGACTCCTACGAGCAGTACTTC	CASSLERDSYEQYF